This T cell receptor (beta chain) was documented in a study of cytomegalovirus exposure and HLA in healthy donors. Study summary: A data release that came early held about 89 million unique TCRs from HLA-typed donors.

With regard to this clone: What it recognizes is unknown.

Between the trimmed V and J ends, which lost 2 bases and 13 bases, there was a span of 18 bases. This CDR3 region has 15 residues. The germline V gene has CDR1 SNHLY and CDR2 FYNNEI. The primer mix had 60 Vbeta and 13 Jbeta primers. Data came from immunoSEQ multiplex PCR; TCRdb stores just in-frame clones and leaves some out. Of tens of thousands of clones in the sample, more than 80% are singletons; the top ten hold roughly an eighth. Study outcomes and limitations: The study had only CMV serostatus as immune exposure information. Overall, 164 TCR beta chains were annotated as cytomegalovirus-associated. In vitro testing confirmed a few CMV-associated chains as specific for CMV antigens.

This sequence joins TRBV2 and TRBJ1-6; D ambiguous. The origin of this receptor is a woman aged 40 to 55 in good health and CMV-seropositive. The sample was PBMCs. CDR3 DNA: TGTGCCAGCAGTGAATATGCTTCCGGGAGTTCGCCCCTCCACTTT. Residues: CASSEYASGSSPLHF.